This is a list of T cell receptor beta chains from one sample in a study of blood T cell repertoires in COVID-19. TCRdb's copy holds only in-frame clones and misses some; the assay was immunoSEQ multiplex PCR. The repertoire holds 150,000 to 200,000 clones, with approximately 83% as singletons. What was sequenced was peripheral blood. These receptors were taken from a woman of 80 years or more with active or convalescent COVID-19. CDR3s include the opening cysteine and the closing phenylalanine or tryptophan. The D gene is left open where the match is weak. Expanded clones are given a class, and other clones once, few, many or no size at all.

length	J	V	D	size	DNA	CDR3
14	TRBJ2-2	TRBV19	TRBD2	.	TGTGCCAGTAGTCTAGCGGGGTACACCGGGGAGCTGTTTTTT	CASSLAGYTGELFF
15	TRBJ1-3	TRBV12-5	.	.	TGTGCTAGTGGTTTGGAGGACTTCTCTGGAAACACCATATATTTT	CASGLEDFSGNTIYF
15	TRBJ2-2	TRBV5-1	.	once	TGCGCCAGCAGCTTGGACGAGCCGGGCACCGGGGAGCTGTTTTTT	CASSLDEPGTGELFF
15	TRBJ1-2	TRBV5-1	.	.	TGCGCCAGCAGCCCCTCAAACAGGCTCGCCTATGGCTACACCTTC	CASSPSNRLAYGYTF
15	TRBJ2-4	TRBV7-9	.	.	TGTGCCAGCAGCTTAGACAGGGCCTCGGTGGACATTCAGTACTTC	CASSLDRASVDIQYF
15	TRBJ2-1	TRBV3-1/TRBV3-2	.	many	TGTGCCAGCAGCCAAGGGAACGGAGGGAACAATGAGCAGTTCTTC	CASSQGNGGNNEQFF
16	TRBJ1-1	TRBV19	.	once	TGTGCCAGTAGTATCCGACCAGGTCCTTTTGACACTGAAGCTTTCTTT	CASSIRPGPFDTEAFF
15	TRBJ2-2	TRBV11-3	.	few	TGTGCCAGCAGCCCAGGACAGCAGAACACCGGGGAGCTGTTTTTT	CASSPGQQNTGELFF
13	TRBJ1-1	TRBV7-8	.	.	TGTGCCAGCAGCCCCTGGCTGGGAGAAGAAGCTTTCTTT	CASSPWLGEEAFF
14	TRBJ1-1	TRBV6-4	TRBD1	once	TGTGCCAGCAAACCAGGGACAGCCAACACTGAAGCTTTCTTT	CASKPGTANTEAFF
15	TRBJ1-1	TRBV5-5	.	.	TGTGCCAGCAGCTTTATCTTCGGGGTGAACACTGAAGCTTTCTTT	CASSFIFGVNTEAFF
18	TRBJ2-3	TRBV11-2	.	.	TGTGCCAGCAGCTCCCCCCCCGCCCGGCTAGTCTTCACAGATACGCAGTATTTT	CASSSPPARLVFTDTQYF
15	TRBJ2-3	TRBV5-4	.	.	TGTGCCAGCAGCTTGGGAGCTAGCGCTGCAGATACGCAGTATTTT	CASSLGASAADTQYF
15	TRBJ1-6	TRBV27	TRBD1	.	TGTGCCAGCAGTTTAGCGGGACAGTATAATTCACCCCTCCACTTT	CASSLAGQYNSPLHF
16	TRBJ2-2	TRBV2	.	.	TGTGCCAGCACACCTCAGTTGGGACATAACACCGGGGAGCTGTTTTTT	CASTPQLGHNTGELFF
14	TRBJ2-3	TRBV19	.	.	TGTGCCAGTCGACAACCTCAGGGCACAGATACGCAGTATTTT	CASRQPQGTDTQYF
14	TRBJ2-3	TRBV2	.	.	TGTGCCAGCAAGCAGGACAGTCTCACAGATACGCAGTATTTT	CASKQDSLTDTQYF
14	TRBJ1-3	TRBV18	.	.	TGTGCCAGCTCAGCAGAGACAGCTGGAAACACCATATATTTT	CASSAETAGNTIYF
16	TRBJ2-6	TRBV9	.	few	TGTGCCAGCAGCGCCGCAGGGTCTGCTGGGGCCAACGTCCTGACTTTC	CASSAAGSAGANVLTF
16	TRBJ2-7	TRBV7-8	TRBD1	.	TGTGCCAGCAGCTTACAACAGGGGGCCCCCTCCTACGAGCAGTACTTC	CASSLQQGAPSYEQYF
16	TRBJ1-1	TRBV7-6	TRBD1	.	TGTGCCAGCAGCTCCGGACAGGGGGCGCGTAGCACTGAAGCTTTCTTT	CASSSGQGARSTEAFF
13	TRBJ1-4	TRBV2	.	.	TGTGCCAGCAGTGACAGAAGCGACGAAAAACTGTTTTTT	CASSDRSDEKLFF
11	TRBJ2-1	TRBV20-1	.	once	TGCAGTGCCCTTCTATTTGATGAGCAGTTCTTC	CSALLFDEQFF
15	TRBJ2-5	TRBV7-2	.	.	TGTGCCAGCAGGTTCGCGGGGGCAGGGGAGGAGACCCAGTACTTC	CASRFAGAGEETQYF
13	TRBJ1-2	TRBV11-2	.	.	TGTGCCAGCAGCTCTTTACAGGGCGGCGGCTACACCTTC	CASSSLQGGGYTF
15	TRBJ2-3	TRBV7-8	.	.	TGTGCCAGCAGCATAATAGGGGGGGTCACAGATACGCAGTATTTT	CASSIIGGVTDTQYF
18	TRBJ1-3	TRBV5-4	.	.	TGTGCCAGCAGGACTCAGGGGACGATGAGTTTGTTAGGAAACACCATATATTTT	CASRTQGTMSLLGNTIYF
16	TRBJ1-1	TRBV4-1	TRBD1	.	TGCGCCAGCAGCCAAGACTCAACAGGGGGCGACGGTGAAGCTTTCTTT	CASSQDSTGGDGEAFF
16	TRBJ1-1	TRBV19	.	.	TGTGCCAGTAGTACTGGGTATGGAGGGCCGAACACTGAAGCTTTCTTT	CASSTGYGGPNTEAFF
15	TRBJ2-7	TRBV6-6	TRBD1	.	TGTGCCAGCTCGAGGGCCGAGGACAGGGTCCACGAGCAGTACTTC	CASSRAEDRVHEQYF
17	TRBJ2-7	TRBV11-2	.	.	TGTGCCAGCAGCTTATATAGCGTAGGGGGGACAGCCTACGAGCAGTACTTC	CASSLYSVGGTAYEQYF
13	TRBJ2-1	TRBV19	.	.	TGTGCCAGTAGTATGATCAGGGGAGAGGAGCAGTTCTTC	CASSMIRGEEQFF
17	TRBJ1-5	TRBV19	.	.	TGTGCCAGTAAAGTGGACAGTGGCGTGGGAGTTAATCAGCCCCAGCATTTT	CASKVDSGVGVNQPQHF
15	TRBJ2-1	TRBV5-1	TRBD1	few	TGCGCCAGCAGCTCCGGACAGGGAATGTGGAATGAGCAGTTCTTC	CASSSGQGMWNEQFF
14	TRBJ2-1	TRBV9	TRBD1	.	TGTGCCAGCGCGACAGGGGTTACCTACAATGAGCAGTTCTTC	CASATGVTYNEQFF
14	TRBJ1-5	TRBV11-2	.	.	TGTGCCAGCAGCTTAGGGGGAGGGAATCAGCCCCAGCATTTT	CASSLGGGNQPQHF
15	TRBJ2-1	TRBV5-6	TRBD1	.	TGTGCCAGCAGCTCTTCGGGACAGCAATACAATGAGCAGTTCTTC	CASSSSGQQYNEQFF
15	TRBJ1-1	TRBV11-2	TRBD1	.	TGTGCCAGCAGCTTCTCCGGGACAGCCAACACTGAAGCTTTCTTT	CASSFSGTANTEAFF
14	TRBJ2-7	TRBV19	.	.	TGTGCCAGTAGTAGTCCGGGACACTCCTACGAGCAGTACTTC	CASSSPGHSYEQYF
11	TRBJ1-2	TRBV2	.	.	TGTGCCAGCAGTGATGGCGAGGTGTACACCTTC	CASSDGEVYTF
19	TRBJ2-7	TRBV27	TRBD2	.	TGTGCCAGCAGTTTACGGGGCGGGCTAGCGGGGTTCTCTTCCTACGAGCAGTACTTC	CASSLRGGLAGFSSYEQYF
15	TRBJ2-1	TRBV19	TRBD1	.	TGTGCCAGTAGTAGAGGGACAGGGGTTTTGGATGAGCAGTTCTTC	CASSRGTGVLDEQFF
16	TRBJ1-4	TRBV19	TRBD1	.	TGTGCCAGTAGTCCCGGCGCTAGACAGGGGAATGAAAAACTGTTTTTT	CASSPGARQGNEKLFF
14	TRBJ1-1	TRBV27	.	.	TGTGCCAGCAGTTCCGACGGACAGAACACTGAAGCTTTCTTT	CASSSDGQNTEAFF
18	TRBJ2-6	TRBV5-1	TRBD1	.	TGCGCCAGCAGCTTGGGGGGGACAGGCCGCTCTGGGGCCAACGTCCTGACTTTC	CASSLGGTGRSGANVLTF
16	TRBJ1-4	TRBV7-9	TRBD1	.	TGTGCCAGCAGCCCCCAGATTACCGACAGGGTTGAAAAACTGTTTTTT	CASSPQITDRVEKLFF
11	TRBJ2-7	TRBV6-5	.	.	TGTGCCAGCAGTTACTCCGGCGAGCAGTACTTC	CASSYSGEQYF
15	TRBJ2-5	TRBV5-1	.	.	TGCGCCAGCAGTCAGGACAGCGGTTTAGTTGAGACCCAGTACTTC	CASSQDSGLVETQYF
12	TRBJ2-7	TRBV5-1	.	.	TGCGCCAGCAGCCTGGACGGGGGCGAGCAGTACTTC	CASSLDGGEQYF
16	TRBJ1-1	TRBV14	.	.	TGTGCCAGCAGCCGACAGGCGGTGATGGGGAACACTGAAGCTTTCTTT	CASSRQAVMGNTEAFF
15	TRBJ2-5	TRBV4-3	.	.	TGCGCCAGCAGCCAGAGGCAGGGGCTCCAAGAGACCCAGTACTTC	CASSQRQGLQETQYF
13	TRBJ2-1	TRBV29-1	.	few	TGCAGCGTCGCAGGGGCAGTAAACAATGAGCAGTTCTTC	CSVAGAVNNEQFF